This TCR beta chain is drawn from a study of blood T cell repertoires in COVID-19. Study-level information: Donors in the United States, Italy and Spain gave samples during acute or convalescent COVID-19. Sample material is recorded as cDNA or gDNA derived from T cells, B-cell-depleted T cells, or PBMCs.

As processed by the authors: Nucleated cell number was recorded as an estimate derived from reference gene primer amplification. Only in-frame clones appear in the TCRdb table, and some are missing; sequencing was by immunoSEQ multiplex PCR. The DNA gave D and trimming, while V, J and clone size come from that table. The profile covers around 72,000 clones, with 80% to 90% appearing a single time and roughly 20% taken by the ten largest. V lost 4 bases, J lost 7 bases, and 17 bases lay in between. Germline CDR1 LGHDT, CDR2 YNNKEL (reference sequence). The CDR3 has 15 amino acids. The sequenced sample consisted of peripheral blood. The rearrangement uses TRBV3-1 (or the pseudogene TRBV3-2) and TRBJ2-1; a weak D match, TRBD2 (6 bases). The TCR was taken from a woman in her seventies with acute or convalescent COVID-19. CDR3 DNA sequence: TGTGCCAGCAGCCTCACTAGCCGGGCTGGGAATGAGCAGTTCTTC. Amino acid sequence: CASSLTSRAGNEQFF.